The sequence of this T cell receptor beta chain was determined in a study of cytomegalovirus exposure and HLA in healthy donors. Study-level points and caveats: Some V segments (TRBV6-2 and TRBV6-3 among them) were excluded as indistinguishable. The listing of fewer than 200 TCR beta chains classed them as cytomegalovirus-associated.

Although they were nominally healthy when sampled, donors likely had unrecorded immune exposures. In regard to this clone: The target antigen is unknown.

60 Vbeta and 13 Jbeta primers were used in PCR. Original handling: Per a later analysis, the number of unique TCR beta chains was some 82 million, of which about 10 million were shared. Sequenced by immunoSEQ multiplex PCR; TCRdb stores in-frame clones only, minus some. V, J and clone size were drawn from that table, and D and trimming were deduced from the DNA. This table lists 110,000 to 150,000 clones. CDR3 length equals 17 residues. V dropped 0 bases and J dropped 4; count of bases not matched to a gene: 12. Germline values: CDR1 SGHRS, CDR2 YFSETQ. The material sequenced was PBMCs. This receptor was taken from a male donor in good health and CMV-seronegative. V and J are TRBV5-1 and TRBJ2-7, with 8 bases matching TRBD1. The CDR3 protein is CASSLVPGQGVSYEQYF. CDR3 bases: TGCGCCAGCAGCTTGGTTCCCGGACAGGGTGTTTCGTACGAGCAGTACTTC.